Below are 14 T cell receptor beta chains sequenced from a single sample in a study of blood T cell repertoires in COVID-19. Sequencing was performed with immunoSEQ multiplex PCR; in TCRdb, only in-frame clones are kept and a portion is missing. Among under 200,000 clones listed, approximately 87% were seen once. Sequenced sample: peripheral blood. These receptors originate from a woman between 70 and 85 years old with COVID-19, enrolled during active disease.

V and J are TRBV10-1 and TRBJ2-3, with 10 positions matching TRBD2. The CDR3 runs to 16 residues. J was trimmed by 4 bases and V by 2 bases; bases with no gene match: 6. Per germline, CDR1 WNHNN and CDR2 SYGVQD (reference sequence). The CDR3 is CASSEHQRGGADTQYF. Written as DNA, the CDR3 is TGCGCCAGCAGTGAGCACCAGCGGGGGGGTGCAGATACGCAGTATTTT.

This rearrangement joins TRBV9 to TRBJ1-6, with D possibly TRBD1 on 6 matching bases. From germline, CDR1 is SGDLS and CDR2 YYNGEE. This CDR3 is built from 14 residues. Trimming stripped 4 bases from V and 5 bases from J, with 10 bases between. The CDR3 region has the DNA TGTGCCAGCAGCTCCAGACAGGATAATTCACCCCTCCACTTT. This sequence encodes CASSSRQDNSPLHF.

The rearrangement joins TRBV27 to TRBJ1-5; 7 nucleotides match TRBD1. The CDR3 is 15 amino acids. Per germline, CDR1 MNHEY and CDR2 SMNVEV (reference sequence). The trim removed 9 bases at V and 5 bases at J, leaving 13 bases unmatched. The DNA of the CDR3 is TGTGCCAGATGTCAGGGCAGGGGGGAGGATCAGCCCCAGCATTTT. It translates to CARCQGRGEDQPQHF.

In nucleotides, the CDR3 is TGTGCCAGCAGCTTAGGTCGCGGGGGAATAAGCTACGAGCAGTACTTC. Amino acids: CASSLGRGGISYEQYF. V and J are TRBV11-2 and TRBJ2-7; 7 positions agree with TRBD2. The trim removed 1 base at V and 3 bases at J, leaving 9 bases unmatched. The CDR3 has 16 amino acids. The germline CDR1 and CDR2 sequences are SGHAT and FQNNGV.

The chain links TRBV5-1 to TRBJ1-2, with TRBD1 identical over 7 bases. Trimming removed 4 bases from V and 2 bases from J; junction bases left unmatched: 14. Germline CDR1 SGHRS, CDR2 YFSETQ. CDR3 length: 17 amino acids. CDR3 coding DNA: TGCGCCAGCAGCCTAGCACACCTCCGGGACAGCAACTATGGCTACACCTTC. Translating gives CASSLAHLRDSNYGYTF.

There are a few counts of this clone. The CDR3 DNA reads as TGTGCCAGCAGCACGGGACAGGGACAATATGCAGGCTACACCTTC. It translates to CASSTGQGQYAGYTF. This chain connects TRBV6-5 to TRBJ1-2; TRBD1 matches 9 bases. Germline CDR1 is MNHEY and CDR2 is SVGAGI. V lost 6 bases and J lost 8; bases outside the gene matches: 13. The CDR3 has 15 amino acids.

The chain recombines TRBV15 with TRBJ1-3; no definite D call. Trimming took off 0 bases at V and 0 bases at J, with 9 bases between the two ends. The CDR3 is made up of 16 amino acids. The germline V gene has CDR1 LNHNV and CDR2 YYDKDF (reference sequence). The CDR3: CATSREPGYSGNTIYF. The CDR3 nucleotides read TGTGCCACCAGCAGAGAACCAGGATACTCTGGAAACACCATATATTTT. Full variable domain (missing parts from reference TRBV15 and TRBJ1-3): DAMVIQNPRYQVTQFGKPVTLSCSQTLNHNVMYWYQQKSSQAPKLLFHYYDKDFNNEADTPDNFQSRRPNTSFCFLDIRSPGLGDTAMYLCATSREPGYSGNTIYFGEGSWLTVV.

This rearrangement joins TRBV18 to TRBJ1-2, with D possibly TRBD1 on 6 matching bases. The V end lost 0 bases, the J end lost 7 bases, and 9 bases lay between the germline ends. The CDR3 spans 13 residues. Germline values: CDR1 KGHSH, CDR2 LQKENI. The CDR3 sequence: CASSPPGGRGYTF. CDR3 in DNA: TGTGCCAGCTCACCACCAGGGGGACGTGGCTACACCTTC.

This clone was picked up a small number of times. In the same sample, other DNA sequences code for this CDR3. The CDR3 reads CATGGYGYTF. The CDR3 DNA reads as TGTGCGACAGGGGGCTATGGCTACACCTTC. The chain joins TRBV28 to TRBJ1-2, with 9 positions matching TRBD1. This CDR3 has 10 amino acids. Germline V gives CDR1 MDHEN, CDR2 SYDVKM.

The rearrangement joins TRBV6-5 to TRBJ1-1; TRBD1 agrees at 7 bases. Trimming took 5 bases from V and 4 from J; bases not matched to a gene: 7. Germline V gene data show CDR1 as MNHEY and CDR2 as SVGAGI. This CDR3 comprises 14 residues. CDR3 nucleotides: TGTGCCAGCAGTAACCGGGACAGTATCACTGAAGCTTTCTTT. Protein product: CASSNRDSITEAFF.

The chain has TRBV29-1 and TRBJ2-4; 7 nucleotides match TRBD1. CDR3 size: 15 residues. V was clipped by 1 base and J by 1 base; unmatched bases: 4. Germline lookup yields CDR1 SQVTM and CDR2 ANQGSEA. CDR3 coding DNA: TGCAGCGTTGAAGGGGGCAGGGGGGCCAAAAACATTCAGTACTTC. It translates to CSVEGGRGAKNIQYF.

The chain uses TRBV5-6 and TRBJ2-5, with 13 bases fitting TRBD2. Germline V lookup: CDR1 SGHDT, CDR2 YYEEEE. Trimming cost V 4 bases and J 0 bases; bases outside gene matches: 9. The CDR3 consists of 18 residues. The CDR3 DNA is TGTGCCAGCAGCCCGGGACTAGCGGGGTTTCCTCACCAAGAGACCCAGTACTTC. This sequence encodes CASSPGLAGFPHQETQYF.

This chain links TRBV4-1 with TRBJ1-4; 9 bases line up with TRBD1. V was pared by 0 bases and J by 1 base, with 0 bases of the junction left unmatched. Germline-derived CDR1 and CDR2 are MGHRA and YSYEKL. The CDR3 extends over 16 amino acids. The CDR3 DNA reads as TGCGCCAGCAGCCAAGAGGACAGGGGAACTAATGAAAAACTGTTTTTT. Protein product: CASSQEDRGTNEKLFF.

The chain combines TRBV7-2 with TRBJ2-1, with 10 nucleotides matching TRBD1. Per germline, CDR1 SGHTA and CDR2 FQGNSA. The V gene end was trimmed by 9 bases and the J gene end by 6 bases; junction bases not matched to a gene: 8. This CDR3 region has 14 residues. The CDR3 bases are TGTGCCAGTGCCGGGACAGGGGAAACCAATGAGCAGTTCTTC. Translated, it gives CASAGTGETNEQFF. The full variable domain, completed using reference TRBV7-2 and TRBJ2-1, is GAGVSQSPSNKVTEKGKDVELRCDPISGHTALYWYRQSLGQGLEFLIYFQGNSAPDKSGLPSDRFSAERTGGSVSTLTIQRTQQEDSAVYLCASAGTGETNEQFFGPGTRLTVL.